This entry describes one T cell receptor (beta chain). The antigen it binds to is not known. No base qualities exist here, and no much larger clone lies one base off it. The CDR3 goes from the cysteine to the phenylalanine over 15 residues. Just the 45-base CDR3 DNA is kept, in frame starting at base 1. CDR1 and CDR2, looked up from the germline V gene (reference sequence), are GTSNPN and SVGIG. Ends trimmed: V by 1 base, J by 7 bases; bases unmatched to a gene: 10. From each donor, a single peripheral blood sample of about 100 mL on average was drawn into heparinised tubes. A BD FACSAria II and a panel including CD45RO, CCR7, CD25, CD127, CD95 and CD27 were used to sort naive, central memory, regulatory and stem cell-like memory CD4+ T cells. A purity above 95% was achieved for all sorted populations. PBMCs were separated immediately by Lymphoprep density gradient centrifugation and were stained directly, without being cultured. To minimize batch effects, samples were stained and sorted in pairs, one healthy donor with one patient per experiment.

These data come from a study of beta chain features in type 1 diabetes (dated by TCRdb to between 2017 and 2018). In terms of the full investigation: Mean age, gender distribution, total cell number and subset yield did not differ between patients and healthy donors. A total of roughly 110 million sorted cells were examined across all samples, and the number of cells per subset was strongly correlated with RNA yield. Whereas all 30 or so donors provided naive and central memory subsets, regulatory and stem cell-like memory subsets were isolated from just 8 patients and about eight healthy donors. In the study, recently diagnosed type 1 diabetes patients and matched healthy donors were compared on the TCRB repertoires of their sorted circulating CD4+ T cell subsets. What the study reported, not specific to this receptor: At VDJ recombination sites, type 1 diabetes patients had fewer insertions and more deleted nucleotides, which implies abnormalities in thymic rearrangement. Shorter templates might have been favored by PCR, but patient and control samples were amplified and corrected together, so both groups would have been affected equally by any skew. In all four CD4+ subsets, TCRB CDR3 length was moderately but significantly shorter in type 1 diabetes patients. Sequencing cDNA rather than genomic DNA could over-represent highly expressing activated cells, although activation and CD3 levels did not differ between groups. Naive, central memory and regulatory TCRB repertoires appeared to be more similar among patients than among healthy donors. Because small numbers of individuals were included in the HLA sub-analyses, any influence of HLA type on TCRB rearrangement was left unresolved.

The entire amount of isolated RNA was reverse transcribed using the High Capacity cDNA Reverse Transcription Kit, so the sequenced TCRB transcripts were expressed ones. Naive, central memory and regulatory T cell samples underwent deep immunoSEQ sequencing, averaging approximately 3.5 million total reads per sample. Sorted cells were lysed in RLT buffer and RNA was extracted with DNase-treated RNeasy Micro or Mini kits, depending on cell number. Each cell subset was processed separately to prevent cross-contamination, with patient and healthy donor samples processed together. Using the immunoSEQ multiplex PCR, TCRB sequences were amplified from cDNA into 87-bp fragments spanning the CDR3 region. The amplicons were sequenced using the Illumina HiSeq platform. The authors' analysis ran thus. PCR bias was computationally corrected using synthetic template baselines, reads within Hamming distance 2 were collapsed, and singletons that could not be merged were discarded. Reads were aligned against IMGT to assign V, D and J genes, CDR3 length and insertions or deletions at six rearrangement sites. Clonotype counts were normalized to sorted cell number within each subset before computing true diversity and Gini coefficients with the tcR R package. The overlap coefficient, calculated on TCRB nucleotide sequences, was used to measure repertoire sharing. Out-of-frame TCRB sequences from naive cells were analyzed to stand in for the pre-selection repertoire. Not all clones reach the TCRdb copy of this immuneACCESS table, which keeps in-frame sequences only. Checked studies attribute under half of the gap to unresolved V genes and leave the rest unexplained. The V and J calls and clone size come from that table; D and trimming were worked out from the DNA. The sample records hundreds of thousands of clones, roughly 14% of which are singletons. The ten largest make up roughly 0.033% of the sample.

The receptor was isolated from a man aged 30 to 39 in good health. The receptor chain draws on TRBV30 and TRBJ2-1, with 7 bases in between that match TRBD2. The source material was naive CD4+ T cells from blood. The cell subset or site label of this sample denotes: true naive CD4+ T cells. The nucleotide sequence is given as TGTGCCTGGAGTGGCAGACTAGCCGGTCTGAATGAGCAGTTCTTC. It translates as CAWSGRLAGLNEQFF.